This T cell receptor beta chain was sequenced for a study of cytomegalovirus exposure and HLA in healthy donors. Study at large: From donors who were HLA-typed, an early data release held about 85 million unique TCRs.

The CDR3 is 13 amino acids. The germline CDR1 and CDR2 sequences are SNHLY and FYNNEI. V lost 10 bases to trimming and J lost 1 base; unmatched junction nucleotides: 6. As concerns this clone: Its specificity is unknown.

Points from the study as a whole: Cytomegalovirus status was reportedly diagnosed by the classifier with high specificity and sensitivity.

The study ran its PCR with 60 Vbeta and 13 Jbeta primers. Per the original methods: Among the unique TCR beta chains that a later analysis counted, 75 million to 85 million in all, some 10 million were shared. Sequencing used immunoSEQ multiplex PCR; TCRdb keeps in-frame clones, though not all of them. The V and J calls and clone size were taken over from that table, and D and trimming were inferred from the DNA. The sample lists 90,000 to 120,000 clones; around two thirds were seen once. This chain connects TRBV2 to TRBJ1-1, with 7 bases fitting TRBD1. The source of this sequence is a man younger than 45 in good health and CMV-seropositive. Sequencing used PBMCs. CDR3 DNA sequence: TGTGCCACCACGGGACAGAGGAACACTGAAGCTTTCTTT. Translation: CATTGQRNTEAFF.